This entry concerns a single T cell receptor (beta chain). Its antigen remains unknown. Trimming at V came to 5 bases and at J to 8 bases, leaving 10 bases not matched to a gene. The CDR3 runs 14 residues. CDR1 is MNHEY, CDR2 SMNVEV, per germline (reference sequence). TCRdb keeps only in-frame clones here, not all; method: immunoSEQ multiplex PCR. The sample lists some 40,000 clones, around 77% occurring once. Ipilimumab-mediated CTLA-4 blockade plus focal radiation was given to patients having chemo-refractory metastatic non-small-cell lung cancer. This record comes from a study of radiotherapy plus CTLA-4 blockade in lung cancer. As for the study in general: Among enrolled patients, roughly 17% responded and around 30% achieved disease control.

Study observations and caveats: Response was reportedly best predicted by early blood T cell clone dynamics, with interferon-beta. Researchers report tumor-derived TCR clones expanding in blood after radiotherapy plus ipilimumab.

This chain uses TRBV27 with TRBJ1-2; 8 bases are shared with TRBD1. The sample here was peripheral blood, taken from a patient treated with radiotherapy plus ipilimumab. This sequence was found in a human donor with non-small cell lung cancer whose response to radiotherapy plus ipilimumab could not be evaluated. This CDR3 reads CASSGSQGARGYTF. The CDR3 nucleotides read TGTGCCAGCAGTGGCTCCCAGGGGGCGCGAGGCTACACCTTC.